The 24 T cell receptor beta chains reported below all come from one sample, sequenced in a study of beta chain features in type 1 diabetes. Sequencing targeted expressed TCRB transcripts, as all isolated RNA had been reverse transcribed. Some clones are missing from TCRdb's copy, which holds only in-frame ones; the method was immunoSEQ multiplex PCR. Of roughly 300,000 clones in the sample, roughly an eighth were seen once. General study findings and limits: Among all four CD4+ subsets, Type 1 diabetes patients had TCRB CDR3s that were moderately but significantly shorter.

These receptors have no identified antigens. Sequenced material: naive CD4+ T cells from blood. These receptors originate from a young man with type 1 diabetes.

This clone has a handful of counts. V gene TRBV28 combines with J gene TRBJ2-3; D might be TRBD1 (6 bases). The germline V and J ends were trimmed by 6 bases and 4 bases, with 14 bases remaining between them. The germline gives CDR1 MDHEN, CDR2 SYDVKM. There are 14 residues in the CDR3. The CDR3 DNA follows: TGTGCCAGCAGACCAGGGGTCGGAGCAGATACGCAGTATTTT. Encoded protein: CASRPGVGADTQYF.

The CDR3 DNA is TGTGCCAGCAGCTTCGGGGGATCCAACACAGATACGCAGTATTTT. Its protein product is CASSFGGSNTDTQYF. The chain employs TRBV5-6 and TRBJ2-3; D is possibly TRBD2 (6 bases). V was clipped by 2 bases and J by 2 bases, with 12 bases between them. This CDR3 has 15 amino acids. The germline V gene has CDR1 SGHDT and CDR2 YYEEEE.

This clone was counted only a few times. For the CDR3, the DNA is TGTGCCAGCAGTTACTCCCCCCGAGGGAACACTGAAGCTTTCTTT. Amino acid sequence: CASSYSPRGNTEAFF. The chain joins TRBV6-5 to TRBJ1-1, with D unclear. V was pared by 0 bases and J by 1 base, with 9 bases between. Germline CDR1 MNHEY, CDR2 SVGAGI. The CDR3 has 15 residues.

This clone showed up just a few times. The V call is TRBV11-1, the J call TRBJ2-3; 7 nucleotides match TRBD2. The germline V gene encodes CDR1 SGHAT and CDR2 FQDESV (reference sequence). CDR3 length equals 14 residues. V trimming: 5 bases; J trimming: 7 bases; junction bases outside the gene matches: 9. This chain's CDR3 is CASSPSGFGNTQYF. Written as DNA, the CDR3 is TGTGCCAGCAGCCCTAGCGGCTTCGGGAATACGCAGTATTTT.

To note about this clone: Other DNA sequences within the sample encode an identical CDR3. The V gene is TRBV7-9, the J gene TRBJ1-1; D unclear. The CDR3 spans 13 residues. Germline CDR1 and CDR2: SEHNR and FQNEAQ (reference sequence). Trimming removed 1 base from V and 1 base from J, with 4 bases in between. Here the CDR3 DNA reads TGTGCCAGCAGCTTAGGTCAGAACACTGAAGCTTTCTTT. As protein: CASSLGQNTEAFF. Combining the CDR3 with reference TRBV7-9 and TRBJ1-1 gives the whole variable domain DTGVSQNPRHKITKRGQNVTFRCDPISEHNRLYWYRQTLGQGPEFLTYFQNEAQLEKSRLLSDRFSAERPKGSFSTLEIQRTEQGDSAMYLCASSLGQNTEAFFGQGTRLTVV.

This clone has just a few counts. The CDR3 here is CASSVGASSGRTYEQYF. The CDR3, as DNA: TGTGCCAGCAGCGTAGGGGCATCCAGCGGGAGAACCTACGAGCAGTACTTC. The rearrangement joins TRBV9 to TRBJ2-7; 8 nucleotides align to TRBD2. Germline assignment: CDR1 SGDLS and CDR2 YYNGEE. CDR3 length: 17 residues. With 0 bases clipped from V and 2 bases from J, the junction kept 10 bases outside the gene matches.

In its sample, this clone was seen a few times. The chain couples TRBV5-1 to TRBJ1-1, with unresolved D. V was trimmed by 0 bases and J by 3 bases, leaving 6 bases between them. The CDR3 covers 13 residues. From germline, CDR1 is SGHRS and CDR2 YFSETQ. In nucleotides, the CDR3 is TGCGCCAGCAGCTTGGTTTCGGACACTGAAGCTTTCTTT. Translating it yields CASSLVSDTEAFF.

CDR3 sequence: CASSSRAGVNTEAFF. Written as DNA, the CDR3 is TGTGCCAGCAGTTCCAGAGCTGGAGTCAACACTGAAGCTTTCTTT. This sequence joins TRBV6-6 and TRBJ1-1; D gene unclear. V gave up 4 bases and J gave up 2 bases, with 14 bases separating them. This CDR3 is 15 amino acids long. Germline V gene lookup returns CDR1 MNHNY and CDR2 SVGAGI (reference sequence).

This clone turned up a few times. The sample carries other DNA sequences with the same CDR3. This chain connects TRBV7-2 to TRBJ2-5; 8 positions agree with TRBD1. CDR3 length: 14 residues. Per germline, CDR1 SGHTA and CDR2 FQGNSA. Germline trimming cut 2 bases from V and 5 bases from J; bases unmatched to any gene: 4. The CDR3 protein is CASSLQGARETQYF. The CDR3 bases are TGTGCCAGCAGCTTACAGGGGGCGCGGGAGACCCAGTACTTC.

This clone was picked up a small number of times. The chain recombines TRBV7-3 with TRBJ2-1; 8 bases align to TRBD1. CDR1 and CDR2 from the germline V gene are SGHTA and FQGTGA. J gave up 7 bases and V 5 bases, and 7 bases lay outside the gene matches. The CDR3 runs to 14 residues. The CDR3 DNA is TGTGCCAGCAGCCCTACAGGGGGGACGAATGAGCAGTTCTTC. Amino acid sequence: CASSPTGGTNEQFF.

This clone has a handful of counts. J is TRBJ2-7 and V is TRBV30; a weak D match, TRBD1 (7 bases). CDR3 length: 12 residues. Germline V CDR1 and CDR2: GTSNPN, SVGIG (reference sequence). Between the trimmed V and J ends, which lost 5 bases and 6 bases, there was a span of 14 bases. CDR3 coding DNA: TGTGCCTGGGGAGGGGGCAGGATCGAGCAGTACTTC. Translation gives CAWGGGRIEQYF.

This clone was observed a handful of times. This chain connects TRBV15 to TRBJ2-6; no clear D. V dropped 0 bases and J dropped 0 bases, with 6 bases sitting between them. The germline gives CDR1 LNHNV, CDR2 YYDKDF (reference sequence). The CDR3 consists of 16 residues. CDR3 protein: CATSRDSYSGANVLTF. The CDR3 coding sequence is TGTGCCACCAGCAGAGATTCGTACTCTGGGGCCAACGTCCTGACTTTC.

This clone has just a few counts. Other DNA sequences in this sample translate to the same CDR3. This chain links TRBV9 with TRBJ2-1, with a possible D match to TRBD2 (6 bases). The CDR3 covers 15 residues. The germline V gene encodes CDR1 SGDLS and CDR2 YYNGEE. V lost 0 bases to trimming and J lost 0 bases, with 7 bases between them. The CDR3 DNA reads TGTGCCAGCAGCGTAGAGGGAGGCTCCTACAATGAGCAGTTCTTC. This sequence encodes CASSVEGGSYNEQFF.

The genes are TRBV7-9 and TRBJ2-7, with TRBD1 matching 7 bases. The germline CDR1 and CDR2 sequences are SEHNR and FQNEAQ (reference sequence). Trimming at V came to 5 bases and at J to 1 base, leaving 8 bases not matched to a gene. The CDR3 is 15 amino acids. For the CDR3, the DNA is TGTGCCAGCAGCCATGGTGGACAGGCGTCCTACGAGCAGTACTTC. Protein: CASSHGGQASYEQYF.

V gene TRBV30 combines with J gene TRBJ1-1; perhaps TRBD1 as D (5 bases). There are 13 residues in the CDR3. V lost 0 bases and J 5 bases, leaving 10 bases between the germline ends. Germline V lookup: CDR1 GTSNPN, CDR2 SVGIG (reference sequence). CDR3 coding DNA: TGTGCCTGGAGTGTCAGTCAGGGAACTGAAGCTTTCTTT. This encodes CAWSVSQGTEAFF.

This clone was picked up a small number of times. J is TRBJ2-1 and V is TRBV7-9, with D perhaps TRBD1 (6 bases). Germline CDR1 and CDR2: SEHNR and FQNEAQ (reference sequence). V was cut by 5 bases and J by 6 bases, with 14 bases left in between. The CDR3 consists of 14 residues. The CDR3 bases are TGTGCCAGCAGCCCCCAGGGGTTGGGCAATGAGCAGTTCTTC. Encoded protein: CASSPQGLGNEQFF.

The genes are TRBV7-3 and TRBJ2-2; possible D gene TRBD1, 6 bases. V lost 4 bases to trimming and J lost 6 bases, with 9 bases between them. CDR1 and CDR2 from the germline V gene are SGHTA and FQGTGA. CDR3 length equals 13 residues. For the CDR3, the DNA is TGTGCCAGCAGCTATGGGGGCCCCGGGGAGCTGTTTTTT. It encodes CASSYGGPGELFF.

In DNA form, the CDR3 reads TGTGCCAGCAGCTTAGATACTAACTATGGCTACACCTTC. This translates into CASSLDTNYGYTF. This rearrangement joins TRBV7-9 to TRBJ1-2, with D unclear. Trimming left V 1 base short and J 0 bases short, with 3 bases between. CDR1 is SEHNR and CDR2 is FQNEAQ in the germline V gene (reference sequence). The CDR3 totals 13 residues.

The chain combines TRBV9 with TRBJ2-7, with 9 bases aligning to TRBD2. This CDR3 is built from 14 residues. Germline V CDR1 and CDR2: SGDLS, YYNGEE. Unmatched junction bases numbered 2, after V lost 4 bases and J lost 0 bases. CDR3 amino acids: CASSPSGNSYEQYF. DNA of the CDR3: TGTGCCAGCAGCCCTAGCGGGAACTCCTACGAGCAGTACTTC.

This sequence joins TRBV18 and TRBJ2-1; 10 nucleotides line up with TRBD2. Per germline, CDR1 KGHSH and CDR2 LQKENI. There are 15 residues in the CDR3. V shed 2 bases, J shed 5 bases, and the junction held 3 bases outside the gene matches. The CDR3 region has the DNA TGTGCCAGCTCACCAACCAGCGGGGGGGACAATGAGCAGTTCTTC. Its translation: CASSPTSGGDNEQFF. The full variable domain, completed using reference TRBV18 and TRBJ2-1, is NAGVMQNPRHLVRRRGQEARLRCSPMKGHSHVYWYRQLPEEGLKFMVYLQKENIIDESGMPKERFSAEFPKEGPSILRIQQVVRGDSAAYFCASSPTSGGDNEQFFGPGTRLTVL.

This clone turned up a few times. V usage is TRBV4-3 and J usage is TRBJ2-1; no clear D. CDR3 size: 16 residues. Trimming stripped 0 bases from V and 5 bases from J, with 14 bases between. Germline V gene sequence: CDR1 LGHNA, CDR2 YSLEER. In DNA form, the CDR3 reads TGCGCCAGCAGCCAAGATCCGGTCGCGCGAGACAATGAGCAGTTCTTC. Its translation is CASSQDPVARDNEQFF.

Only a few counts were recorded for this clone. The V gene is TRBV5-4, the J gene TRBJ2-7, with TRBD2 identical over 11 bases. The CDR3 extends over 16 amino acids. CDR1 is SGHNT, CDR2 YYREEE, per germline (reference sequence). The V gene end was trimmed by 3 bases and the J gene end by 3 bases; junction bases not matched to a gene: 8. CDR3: CASSSLLAGGLYEQYF. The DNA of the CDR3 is TGTGCCAGCAGCTCGCTCCTAGCGGGAGGCCTCTACGAGCAGTACTTC.

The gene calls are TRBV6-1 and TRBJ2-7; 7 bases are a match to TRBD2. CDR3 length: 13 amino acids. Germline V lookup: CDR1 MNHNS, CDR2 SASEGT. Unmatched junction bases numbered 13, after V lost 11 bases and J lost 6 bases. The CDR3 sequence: CAATGGFLFEQYF. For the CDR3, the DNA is TGTGCCGCCACGGGGGGATTCTTGTTCGAGCAGTACTTC.

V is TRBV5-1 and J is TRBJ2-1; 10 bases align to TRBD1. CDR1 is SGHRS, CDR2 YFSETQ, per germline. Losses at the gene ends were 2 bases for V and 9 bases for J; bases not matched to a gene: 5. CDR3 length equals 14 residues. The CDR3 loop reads CASSFGQGEGEQFF. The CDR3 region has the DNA TGCGCCAGCAGCTTCGGACAGGGGGAGGGTGAGCAGTTCTTC.